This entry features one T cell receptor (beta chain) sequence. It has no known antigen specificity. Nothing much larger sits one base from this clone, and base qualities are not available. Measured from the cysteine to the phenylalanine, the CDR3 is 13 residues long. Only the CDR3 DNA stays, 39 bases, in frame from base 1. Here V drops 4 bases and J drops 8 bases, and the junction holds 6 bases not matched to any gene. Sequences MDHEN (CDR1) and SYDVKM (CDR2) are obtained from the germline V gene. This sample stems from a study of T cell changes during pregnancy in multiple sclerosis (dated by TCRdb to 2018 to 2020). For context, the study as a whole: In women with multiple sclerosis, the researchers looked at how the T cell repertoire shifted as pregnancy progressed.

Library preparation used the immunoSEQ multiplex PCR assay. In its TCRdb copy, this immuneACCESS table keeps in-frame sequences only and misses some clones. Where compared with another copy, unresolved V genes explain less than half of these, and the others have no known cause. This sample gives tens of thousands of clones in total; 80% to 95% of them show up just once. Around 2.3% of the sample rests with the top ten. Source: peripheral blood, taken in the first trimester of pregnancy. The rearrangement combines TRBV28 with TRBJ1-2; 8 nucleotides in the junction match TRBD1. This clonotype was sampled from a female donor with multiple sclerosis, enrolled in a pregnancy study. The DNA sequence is TGTGCCAGCAGTTCAGGGGGCTCCGGGGGCTACACCTTC. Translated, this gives CASSSGGSGGYTF.